Sequencing of this T cell receptor (beta chain) was carried out in a study of cytomegalovirus exposure and HLA in healthy donors. Primers included in the PCR were 60 Vbeta and 13 Jbeta primers. Sequenced by immunoSEQ multiplex PCR; TCRdb stores in-frame clones only, minus some. The table includes more than 80,000 clones, approximately 74% detected once. Notes on the study in general: DRB1 had the most TCR associations and HLA-C the fewest, a later analysis found, with rates varying by HLA locus. Later analysis demonstrated an association between a missense DCLRE1C variant and TCR beta V- and J-gene trimming. There were some public TCRs occurring in many donors, but most TCR sequences were rare.

Concerning this clone: Its antigen is not identified.

Donors likely had unrecorded immune exposures despite being nominally healthy when sampled. Germline V gives CDR1 SGHTA, CDR2 FQGNSA. The CDR3 is 15 residues long. Trimming left V 5 bases short and J 0 bases short, with 14 bases between. This TCR came from a female donor in good health and CMV-seropositive. The chain combines TRBV7-2 with TRBJ2-7; no reliable D call. Sequenced sample: PBMCs. The CDR3 is CASSPAVESSYEQYF. The CDR3 region has the DNA TGTGCCAGCAGCCCGGCGGTGGAGAGCTCCTACGAGCAGTACTTC.